What follows are 8 T cell receptor beta chains derived from one specimen sequenced in a study of CD4 and CD8 cells across lung adenocarcinoma regions. A single record per CDR3 protein comes from TCRdb applying MiXCR to the PCR reads. The data show around 15,000 distinct CDR3 sequences, around 40% seen once. Sequencing input: CD4+ T cells from the center of a lung tumor. The receptors stem from a male donor with lung adenocarcinoma. The CD4 and CD8 labels of this study may be unreliable.

This chain links TRBV6-1 with TRBJ2-3; D not resolved. The V end was cut by 2 bases, the J end by 6 bases, with 3 bases between. The CDR3 spans 11 residues. Germline V gives CDR1 MNHNS, CDR2 SASEGT. The CDR3 DNA reads TGTGCCAGCAGTGAATTGGATACGCAGTATTTT. Translating gives CASSELDTQYF.

Many counts were recorded for this clonotype. This rearrangement joins TRBV10-2 to TRBJ1-1; a weak D match, TRBD1 (5 bases). The CDR3 runs 13 residues. V was trimmed by 8 bases and J by 4 bases, leaving 14 bases between them. CDR1 and CDR2 (germline): WSHSY, SAAADI. The CDR3 nucleotides are TGCGCCAGCTCGGCATCAGGGTTCACTGAAGCTTTCTTT. Its protein is CASSASGFTEAFF.

Regarding this clonotype: The germline gene is not matched at one end of the junction; a read error may be the cause. The gene calls are TRBV6-8 and TRBJ2-1; D is unresolved. The CDR3 loop spans 13 amino acids. Germline CDR1 is MNHGY and CDR2 is SAAAGT. The chain's CDR3 is CPKGGATSEELFF. The CDR3, as DNA: TGTCCCAAGGGCGGAGCGACCAGCGAGGAGCTGTTCTTT.

In this sample, this clonotype turned up many times. The CDR3 spells CASSETDPAVDEQYF. As DNA, the CDR3 is TGCGCCAGCAGTGAGACGGACCCGGCTGTGGACGAGCAGTACTTC. V usage is TRBV10-1 and J usage is TRBJ2-5; D is ambiguous. The end of the DNA is better explained by TRBJ2-7, so the J call may be wrong. CDR1 and CDR2 (germline): WNHNN, SYGVQD (reference sequence). This CDR3 is 15 amino acids long.

The rearrangement joins TRBV6-5 to TRBJ2-3; 9 bases are shared with TRBD2. The CDR3 is 15 amino acids. J gave up 11 bases and V 5 bases, and 14 bases lay outside the gene matches. Germline CDR1 is MNHEY and CDR2 is SVGAGI. Here the CDR3 DNA reads TGTGCCAGCAGTACTAGCGGGTGGATCAAAGACATGCAGTATTTT. Translation gives CASSTSGWIKDMQYF.

V gene TRBV3-1 combines with J gene TRBJ2-5; D unresolved. Judging by the DNA end, TRBJ2-1 fits better; the J call may be wrong. Germline CDR1 is LGHDT and CDR2 is YNNKEL (reference sequence). CDR3 length: 13 residues. The CDR3 DNA reads TGTGCCAGCAGCCAAAACGGGCCCAATGAGCAGTTCTTC. Its translation: CASSQNGPNEQFF.

This clonotype was recorded at least ten times. The chain uses TRBV7-2 and TRBJ2-4; D gene uncertain. Germline CDR1 reads SGHTA; CDR2 reads FQGNSA. V was clipped by 3 bases and J by 9 bases, with 12 bases between them. CDR3 size: 13 residues. CDR3 residues: CASSFRPAGIQYF. CDR3 coding DNA: TGTGCCAGCAGCTTTCGACCCGCCGGCATTCAGTACTTC.

J is TRBJ2-1 and V is TRBV27; TRBD2 matches 12 bases. The CDR3 length is 14 residues. Germline loops: CDR1 MNHEY, CDR2 SMNVEV (reference sequence). J gave up 7 bases and V 6 bases, and 4 bases lay outside the gene matches. This chain's CDR3 is CASRLAGGVNEQFF. The CDR3 bases are TGTGCCAGCAGACTAGCGGGAGGTGTAAATGAGCAGTTCTTC.